Listed below are T cell receptor beta chains from one sample, sequenced in a study of cytomegalovirus exposure and HLA in healthy donors. Profiling relied on immunoSEQ multiplex PCR, and the TCRdb table lists in-frame clones only, not all of them. The sample has more than 100,000 clones. The sequenced sample consisted of PBMCs. These receptors came from a woman aged 40 to 50 in good health and CMV-seronegative. Each CDR3 is given with its conserved first and last residue. D genes are given only for firm matches.

d_call	cdr3_length	v_call	j_call	cdr3_aa	cdr3_nt
-	14	TRBV2	TRBJ1-1	CASRLSRGGVEAFF	TGTGCCAGCAGGCTTAGCCGTGGGGGCGTCGAAGCTTTCTTT
-	14	TRBV27	TRBJ1-2	CASSLIQGDYGYTF	TGTGCCAGCAGTCTCATACAGGGTGACTATGGCTACACCTTC
TRBD1	15	TRBV11-2	TRBJ1-2	CASSSLKGGGYGYTF	TGTGCCAGCAGCTCTTTAAAAGGGGGCGGCTATGGCTACACCTTC
-	11	TRBV10-3	TRBJ2-1	CAAKSSSEQFF	TGTGCCGCTAAATCTTCGAGTGAGCAGTTCTTC
TRBD1	13	TRBV2	TRBJ2-7	CASKRGQTYEQYF	TGTGCCAGCAAGAGGGGACAGACGTACGAGCAGTACTTC
-	15	TRBV7-3	TRBJ2-7	CASSLNPGAAYEQYF	TGTGCCAGCAGCTTAAACCCAGGGGCCGCCTACGAGCAGTACTTC
-	14	TRBV11-3	TRBJ1-1	CASSADSMNTEAFF	TGTGCCAGCAGCGCTGACAGCATGAACACTGAAGCTTTCTTT
-	13	TRBV19	TRBJ1-1	CASSTPRGTEAFF	TGTGCCAGTAGTACCCCTCGGGGAACTGAAGCTTTCTTT
-	14	TRBV7-2	TRBJ2-3	CASIRTPGTDTQYF	TGTGCCAGCATCCGGACTCCGGGCACAGATACGCAGTATTTT
-	12	TRBV6-5	TRBJ2-1	CASSRAGYEQFF	TGTGCCAGCAGCCGTGCAGGGTATGAGCAGTTCTTC
TRBD2	17	TRBV4-3	TRBJ2-5	CASSSGAGGPGGETQYF	TGCGCCAGTTCATCCGGGGCGGGGGGGCCTGGTGGCGAGACCCAGTACTTC
-	14	TRBV27	TRBJ2-3	CASSSLFSTDTQYF	TGTGCCAGCAGCTCGTTATTCAGCACAGATACGCAGTATTTT
-	12	TRBV6-4	TRBJ1-1	CAGIHPRTEAFF	TGTGCCGGAATACACCCGAGGACTGAAGCTTTCTTT
-	15	TRBV5-1	TRBJ1-2	CASSLSQGTNYGYTF	TGCGCCAGCAGCCTTTCACAGGGTACTAACTATGGCTACACCTTC
-	14	TRBV19	TRBJ1-3	CASIRGDAGNTIYF	TGTGCCAGTATCAGGGGCGACGCTGGAAACACCATATATTTT
-	14	TRBV5-1	TRBJ1-4	CASSGSGGNEKLFF	TGCGCCAGCAGCGGCTCGGGGGGGAATGAAAAACTGTTTTTT
TRBD1	16	TRBV5-5	TRBJ1-4	CASSLGRDRAGEKLFF	TGTGCCAGCAGCTTGGGACGGGACAGGGCGGGAGAAAAACTGTTTTTT
-	13	TRBV10-3	TRBJ1-2	CAISLTEVGGYTF	TGTGCCATCAGCTTGACAGAGGTTGGGGGGTACACCTTC
-	13	TRBV7-2	TRBJ1-6	CASSLRRDSPLHF	TGTGCCAGCAGCTTACGCAGGGATTCACCCCTCCACTTT
-	17	TRBV29-1	TRBJ1-2	CSVEGRKRTAINYGYTF	TGCAGCGTTGAAGGTCGTAAAAGGACAGCTATAAACTATGGCTACACCTTC
TRBD1	18	TRBV9	TRBJ1-6	CASSVGGTGVGGNSPLHF	TGTGCCAGCAGCGTAGGGGGGACAGGGGTAGGGGGTAATTCACCCCTCCACTTT
-	13	TRBV6-1	TRBJ2-5	CASSLLPQETQYF	TGTGCCAGCAGCCTACTACCTCAAGAGACCCAGTACTTC
-	11	TRBV20-1	TRBJ2-5	CSATSLETQYF	TGCAGTGCTACTAGCTTAGAGACCCAGTACTTC
TRBD1	14	TRBV2	TRBJ2-2	CASNQGVGTGELFF	TGTGCCAGCAATCAGGGGGTTGGCACCGGGGAGCTGTTTTTT
TRBD1	14	TRBV18	TRBJ1-2	CASPTDDRASGYTF	TGTGCCAGCCCGACAGACGACAGGGCGAGTGGCTACACCTTC